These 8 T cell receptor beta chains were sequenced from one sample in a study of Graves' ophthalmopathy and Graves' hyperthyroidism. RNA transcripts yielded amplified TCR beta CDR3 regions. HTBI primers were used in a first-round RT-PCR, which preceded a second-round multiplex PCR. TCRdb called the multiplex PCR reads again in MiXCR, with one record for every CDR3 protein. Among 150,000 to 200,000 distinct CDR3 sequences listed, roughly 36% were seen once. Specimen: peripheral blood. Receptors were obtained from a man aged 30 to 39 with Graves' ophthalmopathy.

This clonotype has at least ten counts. CDR3 sequence: CASSSGQGRNSPLHF. In DNA, the CDR3 is TGTGCCAGCAGCTCGGGACAGGGGCGAAATTCACCCCTCCACTTT. V is TRBV11-1 and J is TRBJ1-6; 10 positions agree with TRBD1. V dropped 4 bases and J dropped 7; count of bases not matched to a gene: 4. The CDR3 is made up of 15 amino acids. From germline, CDR1 is SGHAT and CDR2 FQDESV (reference sequence).

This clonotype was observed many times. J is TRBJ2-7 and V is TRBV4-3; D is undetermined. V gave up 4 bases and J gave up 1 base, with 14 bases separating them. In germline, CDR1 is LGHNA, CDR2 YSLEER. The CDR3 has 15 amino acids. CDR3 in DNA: TGCGCCAGCAGCCGTGCCCTGGCGGAGTCCTACGAGCAGTACTTC. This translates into CASSRALAESYEQYF.

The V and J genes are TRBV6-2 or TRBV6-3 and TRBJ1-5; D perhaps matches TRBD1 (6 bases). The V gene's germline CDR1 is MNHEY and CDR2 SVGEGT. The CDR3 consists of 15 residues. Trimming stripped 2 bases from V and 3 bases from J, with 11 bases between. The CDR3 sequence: CASSYPDRLNQPQHF. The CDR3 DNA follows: TGTGCCAGCAGTTACCCGGACAGACTCAATCAGCCCCAGCATTTT.

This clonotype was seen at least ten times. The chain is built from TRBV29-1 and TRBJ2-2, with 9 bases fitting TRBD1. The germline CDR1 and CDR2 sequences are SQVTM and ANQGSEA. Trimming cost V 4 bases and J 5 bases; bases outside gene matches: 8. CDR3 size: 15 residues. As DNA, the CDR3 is TGCAGCGTTGCCGGGACAGGGCGAGGAACCGGGGAGCTGTTTTTT. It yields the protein CSVAGTGRGTGELFF.

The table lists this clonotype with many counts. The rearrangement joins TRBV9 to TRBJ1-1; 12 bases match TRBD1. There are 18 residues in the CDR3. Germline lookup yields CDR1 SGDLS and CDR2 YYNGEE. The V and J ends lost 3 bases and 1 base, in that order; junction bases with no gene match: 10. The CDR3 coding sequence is TGTGCCAGCAGCGAAAATGCCGGGACAGGGGGCGCGAACACTGAAGCTTTCTTT. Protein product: CASSENAGTGGANTEAFF.

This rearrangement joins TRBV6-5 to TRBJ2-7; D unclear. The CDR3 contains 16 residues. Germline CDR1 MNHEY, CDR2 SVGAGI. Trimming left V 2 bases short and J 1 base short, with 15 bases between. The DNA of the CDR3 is TGTGCCAGCAGTTACCGGTCAGGCTCCTTTTCCTACGAGCAGTACTTC. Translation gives CASSYRSGSFSYEQYF.

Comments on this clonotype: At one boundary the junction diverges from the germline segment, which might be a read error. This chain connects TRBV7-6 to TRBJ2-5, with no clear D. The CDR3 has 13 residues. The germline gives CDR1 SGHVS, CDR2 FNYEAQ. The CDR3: CASSLGHSQLEDF. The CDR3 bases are TGTGCCAGCAGCTTAGGGCACAGCCAGCTTGAGGACTTC.

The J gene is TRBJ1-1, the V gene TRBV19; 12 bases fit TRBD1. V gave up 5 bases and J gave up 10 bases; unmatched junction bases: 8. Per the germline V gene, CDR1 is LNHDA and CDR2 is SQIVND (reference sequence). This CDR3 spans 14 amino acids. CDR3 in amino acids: CASSWPGQGATAFF. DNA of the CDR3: TGTGCCAGTAGTTGGCCGGGACAGGGGGCTACAGCTTTCTTT.